These T cell receptor beta chains were read from a single sample in a study of blood T cells in healthy people across ages. TCRdb reanalysed the 5' RACE reads using MiXCR and keeps one entry per CDR3 protein. Of 550,000 to 600,000 distinct CDR3 sequences detected, around half appear once; the ten largest clones hold about 22%. The sample taken for sequencing was blood. Receptors were obtained from a man older than 75 in good health. The CDR3 runs from the conserved cysteine through the conserved F or W. A D gene is named only where the DNA matches it firmly. Part of the rows lack a size; the others show once, few, many or a class for expanded clones.

TRBV29-1,TRBJ1-2,NA,NA,CSVRSDGYTF,TGCAGCGTTCGGTCGGATGGCTACACCTTC
TRBV29-1,TRBJ2-1,NA,NA,CSVEDEEGHYEQFF,TGCAGCGTTGAAGATGAAGAGGGCCACTATGAGCAGTTCTTC
TRBV6-5,TRBJ2-7,TRBD1,many,CAGSARGTGTYEQYF,TGTGCCGGCTCAGCCCGGGGGACAGGGACCTACGAGCAGTACTTC
TRBV5-1,TRBJ2-6,NA,NA,CASSSQGTGANVLTF,TGCGCCAGCAGCTCGCAGGGGACTGGGGCCAACGTCCTGACTTTC
TRBV7-2,TRBJ2-1,NA,few,CAIGAGGGRNEQFF,TGTGCCATCGGGGCCGGGGGCGGTAGGAATGAGCAGTTCTTC
TRBV4-3,TRBJ2-3,NA,NA,CASSQDSRGKDTQYF,TGCGCCAGCAGCCAAGACTCGCGGGGCAAGGATACGCAGTATTTT
TRBV20-1,TRBJ1-5,NA,NA,CSAVQDNQPQHF,TGCAGTGCGGTTCAGGACAATCAGCCCCAGCATTTT
TRBV5-5,TRBJ2-7,TRBD2,few,CASSFAGVGYEQYF,TGTGCCAGCAGCTTTGCGGGAGTTGGCTACGAGCAGTACTTC
TRBV7-9,TRBJ2-5,TRBD2,NA,CACNLAGGEETQYF,TGTGCCTGCAACTTAGCCGGGGGGGAAGAGACCCAGTACTTC
TRBV4-3,TRBJ1-5,NA,NA,CASSQDPGQPQHF,TGCGCCAGCAGCCAAGATCCAGGTCAGCCCCAGCATTTT
TRBV12-3/TRBV12-4,TRBJ1-1,NA,few,CASSLGGSNTEAFF,TGTGCCAGCAGTTTGGGGGGATCGAACACTGAAGCTTTCTTT
TRBV7-3,TRBJ2-6,NA,NA,CASSLRQTPGANVLTF,TGTGCCAGCAGCTTACGACAGACCCCCGGGGCCAACGTCCTGACTTTC
TRBV28,TRBJ2-7,NA,few,CASSPPLYSSYEQYF,TGTGCCAGCAGCCCCCCCCTGTATAGCTCCTACGAGCAGTACTTC
TRBV5-1,TRBJ2-7,TRBD1,NA,CASSLVGSGGPTRRANEQYF,TGCGCCAGCAGCTTGGTGGGATCAGGGGGCCCAACAAGAAGAGCCAATGAGCAGTACTTC
TRBV4-3,TRBJ2-3,NA,few,CASSQVLAGDTQYF,TGCGCCAGCAGCCAAGTCCTGGCCGGAGATACGCAGTATTTT
TRBV20-1,TRBJ1-6,NA,few,CSARRTENSPLHF,TGCAGTGCTAGACGGACGGAGAATTCACCCCTCCACTTT
TRBV7-3,TRBJ2-3,NA,NA,CASSFGGIGDTQYF,TGTGCCAGCAGCTTCGGCGGGATAGGAGATACGCAGTATTTT
TRBV21-1,TRBJ1-6,NA,NA,CASKIGGAYNSPLHF,TGTGCCAGCAAGATAGGGGGCGCCTATAATTCACCCCTCCACTTT
TRBV6-5,TRBJ2-2,TRBD1,few,CASSYWTGGDAGELFF,TGTGCCAGCAGTTACTGGACAGGGGGGGATGCCGGGGAGCTGTTTTTT
TRBV28,TRBJ2-3,NA,NA,CASSPPRRGTGTDTQYF,TGTGCCAGCAGTCCCCCCCGGCGCGGGACGGGCACAGATACGCAGTATTTT
TRBV29-1,TRBJ2-5,TRBD1,NA,CSVATGVLETQYF,TGCAGCGTGGCGACAGGGGTATTGGAGACCCAGTACTTC
TRBV20-1,TRBJ2-5,NA,NA,CSARLSSVEQYF,TGCAGTGCTAGGCTGTCGTCGGTTGAGCAGTACTTC
TRBV9,TRBJ2-3,TRBD1,NA,CASSPAGTGVADTQYF,TGTGCCAGCAGCCCCGCCGGGACAGGGGTAGCGGATACGCAGTATTTT
TRBV7-9,TRBJ2-1,NA,many,CASSLRGNEQFF,TGTGCCAGCAGTTTACGTGGAAATGAGCAGTTCTTC
TRBV30,TRBJ2-5,NA,NA,CAWTSGQRLGETQYF,TGTGCCTGGACCTCGGGACAACGGCTAGGGGAGACCCAGTACTTC
TRBV20-1,TRBJ2-3,TRBD2,few,CSASLAGLPLADTQYF,TGCAGTGCTTCCCTAGCGGGGCTTCCACTCGCAGATACGCAGTATTTT
TRBV5-1,TRBJ2-1,TRBD1,few,CASSTQGAYNEQFF,TGCGCCAGCAGCACACAGGGGGCCTACAATGAGCAGTTCTTC
TRBV12-3/TRBV12-4,TRBJ2-7,NA,NA,CASRLSGDEQYF,TGTGCCAGCAGATTAAGTGGGGACGAGCAGTACTTC
TRBV9,TRBJ2-3,NA,few,CASRPDSTRGTQYF,TGTGCCAGCCGGCCCGACAGCACCCGGGGAACGCAGTATTTT
TRBV9,TRBJ2-3,NA,NA,CASSVDFSDTQYF,TGTGCCAGCAGCGTAGACTTCTCAGATACGCAGTATTTT
TRBV4-3,TRBJ2-5,TRBD2,NA,CASGQDLLAFQETQYF,TGCGCCAGCGGCCAAGATTTACTAGCGTTTCAAGAGACCCAGTACTTC
TRBV7-9,TRBJ2-5,NA,NA,CASSPSGLLNEQYF,TGTGCCAGCAGCCCCTCCGGACTATTAAATGAGCAGTACTTC
TRBV20-1,TRBJ2-5,TRBD2,NA,CSASRASGGSWETQYF,TGCAGTGCTAGTCGGGCAAGCGGGGGATCTTGGGAGACCCAGTACTTC
TRBV27,TRBJ2-5,NA,NA,CASRNSAEETQYF,TGTGCCAGCAGAAATTCGGCAGAAGAGACCCAGTACTTC
TRBV7-2,TRBJ2-1,NA,NA,CASSPLAGEQFF,TGTGCCAGCAGCCCTCTAGCAGGTGAGCAGTTCTTC
TRBV7-2,TRBJ2-1,TRBD1,NA,CASRAAGQALNEQFF,TGTGCCAGCAGAGCTGCGGGACAGGCCCTCAATGAGCAGTTCTTC
TRBV9,TRBJ1-2,NA,NA,CASSPLGAGYTF,TGTGCCAGCAGCCCGCTAGGAGCTGGCTACACCTTC